This TCR beta chain was captured in a study of CD8+CD57+ T cells in acquired aplastic anemia. Looking at the study overall: Average DNA yield from sorted CD4+ and CD8+ cells was around 3.2 ug. Healthy donors gave about 9.8 million reads on average for CD4+ cells.

The germline V gene encodes CDR1 DFQATT and CDR2 SNEGSKA (reference sequence). Trimming left V 5 bases short and J 4 bases short, with 6 bases between. The CDR3 is made up of 11 amino acids. TCR beta VDJ and CDR3 profiling used genomic DNA as template. TCRdb called the reads again in MiXCR, with one record for every CDR3 protein. The sample yields over 200,000 distinct CDR3 sequences, around 60% seen once. Findings and caveats of the study: Patients and controls shared over 25 CD8+ CDR3 sequences, highly expressed in patients.

In the case of this clonotype: Antigen unknown.

The genes are TRBV20-1 and TRBJ2-1; D is ambiguous. This TCR was recovered from a human donor in good health. Sequencing input: sorted CD4+, CD8+, or CD8+CD57+ T cells (not recorded which) from PBMCs. DNA of the CDR3: TGCAGTGCTGCGAGGTACAATGAGCAGTTCTTC. Protein: CSAARYNEQFF.